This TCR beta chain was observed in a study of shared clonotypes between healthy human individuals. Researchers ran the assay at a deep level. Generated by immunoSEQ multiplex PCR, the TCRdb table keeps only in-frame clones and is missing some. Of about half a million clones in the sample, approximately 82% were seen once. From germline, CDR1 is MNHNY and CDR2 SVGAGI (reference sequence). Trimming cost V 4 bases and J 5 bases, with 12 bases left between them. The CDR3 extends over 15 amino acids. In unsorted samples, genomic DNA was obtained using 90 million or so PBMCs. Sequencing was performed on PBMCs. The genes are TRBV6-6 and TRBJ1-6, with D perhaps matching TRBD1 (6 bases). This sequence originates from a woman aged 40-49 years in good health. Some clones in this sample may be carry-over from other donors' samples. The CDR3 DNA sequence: TGTGCCAGCAGTTCAAGACAGGCGAATAATTCACCCCTCCACTTT. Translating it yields CASSSRQANNSPLHF.